The clone carrying this T cell receptor beta chain has ten or more counts. Its antigen remains unidentified. Exclusion criteria comprised uncontrolled infection, other autoimmune disease, pregnancy or lactation. Fresh peripheral blood, approximately 9.1 ml, was the source of the PBMCs. The source material, RNA transcripts, was used to amplify TCR beta CDR3 regions. Initially, a first-round RT-PCR of the TCR CDR3 employed the HTBI primer set. MiXCR was run by TCRdb on the multiplex PCR reads, yielding one entry per CDR3 protein. The sample carries approximately 620,000 distinct CDR3 sequences, approximately 15% recorded once. This specimen belongs to a study of T cells in Graves' hyperthyroidism and ophthalmopathy. Overall study context: Peripheral blood was collected at initial diagnosis, before any treatment.

This CDR3 region has 14 residues. Germline V gene data show CDR1 as SNHLY and CDR2 as FYNNEI. Trimming stripped 8 bases from V and 5 bases from J, with 19 bases between. Broader study findings: Ophthalmopathy got predicted by the model a median about 6.7 months before its onset.

The sequence derives from a woman aged 40-49 years with Graves' ophthalmopathy. Sequenced sample: blood. V and J are TRBV2 and TRBJ2-7; tentatively, D is TRBD2 (6 bases). The CDR3, as DNA: TGTGCCAGCTCCCGTGACGGGAGCGGAGACGAGCAGTACTTC. This sequence encodes CASSRDGSGDEQYF.